Detailed here is one T cell receptor beta chain. This sample was included in a study of blood T cell repertoires in COVID-19. The V end lost 11 bases, the J end lost 4 bases, and 14 bases lay between the germline ends. The germline CDR1 and CDR2 sequences are SNHLY and FYNNEI. The CDR3 covers 13 residues. Generated by immunoSEQ multiplex PCR, the TCRdb table keeps only in-frame clones and is missing some. The data hold 230,000 or so clones, with around 90% observed a single time. Recovered participants had two consecutive negative NP/OP PCR tests, healthcare professional clearance, or symptom resolution.

The chain carries TRBV2 and TRBJ1-4; weak D call: TRBD1 (6 bases). The sequencing sample was made of PBMCs or T cells enriched from blood (not recorded which). The source is a woman in her 30s who had recovered from COVID-19. DNA of the CDR3: TGTGCCCGGAGGGAGGGGGATAATGAAAAACTGTTTTTT. Translating gives CARREGDNEKLFF.